Shown below are 25 T cell receptor beta chains from a single sample sequenced in a study of T cell clonotyping in hematopoietic cell transplantation. Data came from immunoSEQ multiplex PCR; TCRdb stores just in-frame clones and leaves some out. Seen here are 9,500 to 12,000 clones, about 88% observed once, and the top ten hold about a sixth. The starting material was PBMCs, obtained 100 days after allogeneic stem cell transplant. The origin of the receptors is a female patient aged 55-70 years who had an allogeneic stem cell transplant from an unrelated donor, so the T cells may come from the graft donor. Some clones in this sample may be carry-over from other donors' samples.

The rearrangement joins TRBV28 to TRBJ2-3; 9 bases are a match to TRBD2. The CDR3 has 16 residues. Unmatched junction bases numbered 12, after V lost 6 bases and J lost 5 bases. CDR1 is MDHEN, CDR2 SYDVKM, per germline. CDR3 sequence reads: CASSSSGAGAEDTQYF. The CDR3 coding sequence is TGTGCCAGCAGCTCTAGCGGGGCAGGGGCGGAAGATACGCAGTATTTT.

This chain's CDR3 is CASSPRQGYFQETQYF. As DNA, the CDR3 is TGTGCCAGCAGCCCCCGACAGGGGTACTTCCAAGAGACCCAGTACTTC. This rearrangement joins TRBV11-2 to TRBJ2-5; 8 bases align to TRBD1. The CDR3 sequence is 16 residues long. Germline V gene data show CDR1 as SGHAT and CDR2 as FQNNGV. Trimming at V came to 5 bases and at J to 1 base, leaving 9 bases not matched to a gene.

This clone was observed a handful of times. The chain recombines TRBV5-4 with TRBJ2-3, with a weak D call TRBD2 (6 bases). The germline V gene has CDR1 SGHNT and CDR2 YYREEE (reference sequence). V was pared by 4 bases and J by 3 bases, with 12 bases between. The CDR3 extends over 14 amino acids. CDR3 region: CASSVSGLTDTQYF. CDR3 nucleotides: TGTGCCAGCAGCGTTAGCGGACTTACAGATACGCAGTATTTT.

In this sample, this clone turned up a few times. The chain combines TRBV27 with TRBJ2-5; D not resolved. The CDR3 is 14 residues long. The V end lost 2 bases, the J end lost 4 bases, and 11 bases lay between the germline ends. The germline V gene encodes CDR1 MNHEY and CDR2 SMNVEV (reference sequence). The CDR3 DNA reads TGTGCCAGCAGTTTAGGGCAGAGAGGAGAGACCCAGTACTTC. Protein product: CASSLGQRGETQYF.

The chain has TRBV29-1 and TRBJ2-7, with TRBD1 matching over 9 bases. V gave up 4 bases and J gave up 6 bases; unmatched junction bases: 4. Germline lookup yields CDR1 SQVTM and CDR2 ANQGSEA. The CDR3 is 12 amino acids. In DNA, the CDR3 is TGCAGCGTTGGAACAGGGGGCGTCGAGCAGTACTTC. Translated: CSVGTGGVEQYF.

The chain links TRBV5-5 to TRBJ1-1; weak D call: TRBD1 (5 bases). This CDR3 comprises 11 residues. Trimming cost V 7 bases and J 14 bases, with 18 bases left between them. CDR1 SGHKS and CDR2 YYEKEE come from the germline V gene (reference sequence). The CDR3 loop reads CASRWGSLEFF. The CDR3 nucleotides are TGTGCCAGCCGCTGGGGCTCCCTGGAATTCTTT. The variable domain in full, with the rest retrieved from reference TRBV5-5 and TRBJ1-1, is DAGVTQSPTHLIKTRGQQVTLRCSPISGHKSVSWYQQVLGQGPQFIFQYYEKEERGRGNFPDRFSARQFPNYSSELNVNALLLGDSALYLCASRWGSLEFFGQGTRLTVV.

This rearrangement joins TRBV14 to TRBJ1-4; the D gene is possibly TRBD1 (5 bases). The CDR3 contains 14 residues. V was cut by 1 base and J by 11 bases, with 14 bases left in between. From germline, CDR1 is SGHDN and CDR2 FVKESK. The DNA for the CDR3 is TGTGCCAGCAGCCAAGGGACACCGGGGTATAAACTGTTTTTT. Protein: CASSQGTPGYKLFF.

This clone showed up just a few times. Other DNA sequences in this sample translate to the same CDR3. This chain uses TRBV5-4 with TRBJ2-7, with a weak D call TRBD1 (5 bases). The CDR3 totals 13 residues. V shed 5 bases and J shed 3 bases, with 12 bases lying between them. Germline CDR1 SGHNT, CDR2 YYREEE (reference sequence). DNA for the CDR3: TGTGCCAGCAGTCCTGACAGCGACTACGAGCAGTACTTC. Translated, it gives CASSPDSDYEQYF.

The chain combines TRBV28 with TRBJ1-5; 8 nucleotides match TRBD1. The germline CDR1 and CDR2 sequences are MDHEN and SYDVKM. J was trimmed by 5 bases and V by 7 bases; bases with no gene match: 13. CDR3 length equals 16 residues. The CDR3 DNA reads as TGTGCCAGCACCTTAGGTGGACAGGGTGGGTATCAGCCCCAGCATTTT. Protein sequence: CASTLGGQGGYQPQHF.

V usage is TRBV7-6 and J usage is TRBJ2-1; D ambiguous. Germline CDR1 reads SGHVS; CDR2 reads FNYEAQ. The CDR3 extends over 13 amino acids. Between the trimmed V and J ends, which lost 5 bases and 4 bases, there was a span of 9 bases. This chain's CDR3 is CASSPDVYNEQFF. The CDR3 DNA is TGTGCCAGCAGCCCCGACGTTTACAATGAGCAGTTCTTC.

The chain recombines TRBV6-5 with TRBJ1-1; D gene unclear. This CDR3 has 13 amino acids. The germline V gene encodes CDR1 MNHEY and CDR2 SVGAGI. The V end was cut by 2 bases, the J end by 1 base, with 5 bases between. The CDR3 spells CASSYGSNTEAFF. The CDR3 DNA reads TGTGCCAGCAGTTACGGTTCGAACACTGAAGCTTTCTTT.

This rearrangement joins TRBV14 to TRBJ2-3; 7 nucleotides line up with TRBD2. Germline V CDR1 and CDR2: SGHDN, FVKESK. This CDR3 contains 17 residues. V shed 4 bases, J shed 5 bases, and the junction held 15 bases outside the gene matches. The CDR3 is CASSPWRRTSGGDTQYF. The CDR3 DNA reads TGTGCCAGCAGCCCCTGGAGACGGACTTCGGGGGGAGATACGCAGTATTTT.

J is TRBJ2-3 and V is TRBV29-1; 7 positions agree with TRBD1. The ends lost 4 bases at V and 2 bases at J; junction bases unmatched: 6. Germline CDR1 reads SQVTM; CDR2 reads ANQGSEA. The CDR3 spans 14 residues. CDR3 nucleotide sequence: TGCAGCGTTGGCCGGGACAGCCTCACAGATACGCAGTATTTT. Translation gives CSVGRDSLTDTQYF.

V gene TRBV19 combines with J gene TRBJ1-1; TRBD1 agrees at 7 bases. J lost 5 bases, V lost 5 bases, and 5 bases had no gene match. Germline CDR1 and CDR2: LNHDA and SQIVND (reference sequence). The CDR3 totals 13 residues. As DNA, the CDR3 is TGTGCCAGTAGTCTGGCAGGGGGAACTGAAGCTTTCTTT. Translating it yields CASSLAGGTEAFF.

This clone was recorded once. The J gene is TRBJ1-2, the V gene TRBV28, with D hard to call. The CDR3 is made up of 13 amino acids. Germline V gene lookup returns CDR1 MDHEN and CDR2 SYDVKM. V lost 5 bases, J lost 0 bases, and 7 bases lay in between. The DNA of the CDR3 is TGTGCCAGCAGTCCACAGACTAACTATGGCTACACCTTC. This sequence encodes CASSPQTNYGYTF.

V and J are TRBV4-1 and TRBJ2-1; 14 bases map to TRBD2. Looked up from germline, CDR1 is MGHRA and CDR2 is YSYEKL. Trimming cost V 4 bases and J 4 bases; bases outside gene matches: 9. The CDR3 runs to 18 residues. DNA of the CDR3: TGCGCCAGCAGCCCACTGGGACTAGCGGGAGAGCGGTACAATGAGCAGTTCTTC. Its protein product is CASSPLGLAGERYNEQFF.

The J gene is TRBJ1-4, the V gene TRBV11-3, with D unresolved. The CDR3 runs 14 residues. CDR1 and CDR2 (germline): SGHNT, YENEEA. The V and J ends lost 1 base and 2 bases respectively, with 5 bases between them. CDR3 in DNA: TGTGCCAGCAGCTTAGCCAGGACTAATGAAAAACTGTTTTTT. It yields the protein CASSLARTNEKLFF.

The chain employs TRBV7-2 and TRBJ1-5; TRBD1 aligns across 8 bases. V shed 5 bases, J shed 11 bases, and the junction held 5 bases outside the gene matches. The germline V gene encodes CDR1 SGHTA and CDR2 FQGNSA. The CDR3 spans 12 residues. The CDR3 here is CASSEQGGTQHF. CDR3 nucleotide sequence: TGTGCCAGCAGCGAACAGGGGGGGACCCAGCATTTT.

The chain joins TRBV9 to TRBJ2-1; 7 nucleotides agree with TRBD1. The trim removed 0 bases at V and 10 bases at J, leaving 7 bases unmatched. Looked up from germline, CDR1 is SGDLS and CDR2 is YYNGEE. This CDR3 is 14 amino acids long. For the CDR3, the DNA is TGTGCCAGCAGCGTAGTTTACAGGGGTGGGGAGCAGTTCTTC. It encodes CASSVVYRGGEQFF. The full variable domain, its missing parts supplied by reference TRBV9 and TRBJ2-1, is DSGVTQTPKHLITATGQRVTLRCSPRSGDLSVYWYQQSLDQGLQFLIQYYNGEERAKGNILERFSAQQFPDLHSELNLSSLELGDSALYFCASSVVYRGGEQFFGPGTRLTVL.

This chain links TRBV19 with TRBJ1-5, with D unclear. The germline V gene has CDR1 LNHDA and CDR2 SQIVND (reference sequence). V was trimmed by 7 bases and J by 4 bases, leaving 14 bases between them. This CDR3 spans 14 amino acids. The CDR3: CASNHLEVNQPQHF. CDR3 coding DNA: TGTGCCAGTAACCATCTCGAGGTGAATCAGCCCCAGCATTTT.

V gene TRBV4-1 combines with J gene TRBJ2-3, with 7 nucleotides matching TRBD1. J lost 2 bases, V lost 0 bases, and 2 bases had no gene match. The CDR3 length is 15 residues. CDR1 is MGHRA, CDR2 YSYEKL, per germline. The chain's CDR3 is CASSQDGTVTDTQYF. In DNA, the CDR3 is TGCGCCAGCAGCCAAGATGGGACAGTCACAGATACGCAGTATTTT.

This rearrangement joins TRBV15 to TRBJ1-2; 7 bases are a match to TRBD1. Germline values: CDR1 LNHNV, CDR2 YYDKDF (reference sequence). The CDR3 spans 13 residues. V dropped 3 bases and J dropped 2; count of bases not matched to a gene: 0. The CDR3 DNA follows: TGTGCCACCAGCAGGGACAGGAACTATGGCTACACCTTC. Amino acid sequence: CATSRDRNYGYTF.

The gene calls are TRBV9 and TRBJ2-2; D remains unclear. CDR1 is SGDLS, CDR2 YYNGEE, per germline. The CDR3 length is 13 residues. Trimming pared 4 bases from V and 4 bases from J, leaving 8 bases between. Written as DNA, the CDR3 is TGTGCCAGCAGCACTTTACCCACCGGGGAGCTGTTTTTT. It translates to CASSTLPTGELFF.

CDR3 nucleotides: TGTGCCAGCAGCTTAGGCGGGACAGGGGCCCGGGAGACCCAGTACTTC. Translation: CASSLGGTGARETQYF. The chain is built from TRBV7-9 and TRBJ2-5, with TRBD1 identical over 10 bases. Per germline, CDR1 SEHNR and CDR2 FQNEAQ (reference sequence). The CDR3 runs to 16 residues. J was trimmed by 5 bases and V by 1 base; bases with no gene match: 7.

Written as DNA, the CDR3 is TGTGCCAGCTCACCAGCTAGCAATTACAATGAGCAGTTCTTC. It codes for CASSPASNYNEQFF. The V gene is TRBV18, the J gene TRBJ2-1, with D possibly matching TRBD2 (5 bases). Germline loops: CDR1 KGHSH, CDR2 LQKENI. The V gene lost 2 bases and the J gene lost 4 bases, with 9 bases spanning the gap. The CDR3 has 14 amino acids.